The source of this T cell receptor beta chain is a study of blood T cells in healthy people across ages (dated by TCRdb to the mid-2010s). The study in broad terms: Template switching captured roughly one uniquely barcoded TCR beta cDNA molecule per two T cells in model experiments. To avoid experimental bias, donors of different ages were distributed randomly across sequencing lanes. Age-related changes in TCR beta repertoire diversity were measured in the study by deep sequencing normalized with unique cDNA molecular identifiers. Four age groups were formed from the donors: young (average approximately 17 years), middle-aged (around 37), aged (62) and long-lived (around 82). Using the same blood draw, the study looked at two additional independent replicas of 1 million unique cDNA reads for two donors, one aged 18 to 29 and the other aged 80 or older. Results the study describes overall, beyond this receptor: Because profiling used bulk unsorted PBMCs, naive and antigen-experienced compartments could not be compared conclusively. Because donor CMV infection status was unknown, age-related changes in expanded clonotypes were potentially confounded. As age increased, observed TCR beta diversity per million T cells dropped in a roughly linear way, and a significant reduction was already evident by age around 41. Compared with the aged group, the long-lived group had more naive CD4+ T cells, fewer expanded clones and increased TCR diversity, suggesting age selection. The percentage of naive T cells measured by flow cytometry correlated strongly with observed TCR beta diversity. Estimates of total diversity from one million sequenced T cells were regarded as lower bounds and underestimates.

The CDR3 has 16 amino acids, counting the end cysteine and phenylalanine. Only the CDR3 DNA stays, 48 bases, in frame from base 1. The germline V gene specifies SGHTA as CDR1 and FQGTGA as CDR2. V drops 2 bases and J drops 4 bases, leaving 12 bases in between. The method was 5' RACE. The instrument was an Illumina HiSeq 2500. A second PCR of about 6 to 12 cycles was run with a J-beta primer mix and a sample-barcoded 5' primer. A unique molecular identifier was introduced onto each TCR beta cDNA molecule by a template-switch 5' adaptor carrying 12 random nucleotides. Each sample yielded at least 3 million CDR3-containing paired-end reads. The Mint cDNA synthesis kit, primed by a TRBC-specific oligonucleotide, was used to synthesize first-strand cDNA from all RNA. All cDNA was treated with uracil-DNA glycosylase and then went through a first 18-cycle PCR with the universal primers M1SS and BC2_uni_R. The original pipeline was this. For normalization, 1 million high-quality reads were randomly selected from each sample, with every read carrying a distinct molecular identifier. Instead of being binned into consensus sequences, reads that shared molecular identifiers were thrown out. CDR3 identification, clonotype clustering and error correction used MiTCR with a Q25 quality threshold and the strictest error-elimination algorithm. A nonparametric unseen species model with Euler transformation was used to estimate a lower bound on total TCR beta diversity. The raw public data were reprocessed by TCRdb itself: fastp quality trimming at Q25, MiXCR clonotype calling, in-frame beta chains only. Here each entry gathers all rows of one CDR3 protein and keeps the most common genes and DNA. The V and J calls reflect TCRdb's pipeline rather than the authors' work. The sample records about 1,500,000 distinct CDR3 sequences, approximately 38% of which are singletons. The top ten constitute 7.9% of the sample.

In regard to this clonotype: Its antigen is still unknown. Within one base of it there is no much larger clone, and no base qualities were kept.

Systemically healthy Caucasian individuals from Russia, 39 in total and aged roughly 6 to 95 years, were included as donors. Each donor gave ten milliliters of peripheral blood, drawn into EDTA-treated Vacutainer tubes. PBMCs were isolated by Ficoll-Paque density-gradient centrifugation, with at least 6 million obtained per sample. Total RNA was extracted from PBMCs with Trizol reagent, with at least 5.5 micrograms obtained per sample. The percentages of naive CD45RAhigh/CD27high T cells were determined by flow cytometry on a PBMC aliquot from every donor. The TCR was taken from a woman between 18 and 29 years old in good health. The material sequenced was blood. The chain uses TRBV7-3 and TRBJ1-6, and TRBD1 may be the D gene, going by 6 matching bases. In nucleotides, the sequence is TGTGCCAGCAGCTTAGGAGGAGGGGGTTATAATTCACCCCTCCACTTT. It is translated as CASSLGGGGYNSPLHF.